These 14 T cell receptor beta chains came from one sample sequenced in a study of T cell changes during pregnancy in multiple sclerosis. The table came from immunoSEQ multiplex PCR; TCRdb's copy has only in-frame clones and leaves some out. The table lists just under 100,000 clones, approximately 93% of them singletons. This material consisted of peripheral blood, taken after pregnancy. These receptors all stem from a female donor with multiple sclerosis, enrolled in a pregnancy study.

This rearrangement joins TRBV13 to TRBJ1-2; 7 nucleotides align to TRBD1. The V and J ends lost 6 bases and 5 bases, in that order; junction bases with no gene match: 6. This CDR3 is 13 amino acids long. Germline V gives CDR1 PRHDT, CDR2 FYEKMQ (reference sequence). CDR3 in amino acids: CASSVGQEYGYTF. The CDR3 bases are TGTGCCAGCAGTGTAGGACAGGAGTATGGCTACACCTTC.

The chain employs TRBV27 and TRBJ1-1, with D unresolved. The CDR3 is 14 amino acids. Looked up from germline, CDR1 is MNHEY and CDR2 is SMNVEV (reference sequence). Trimming removed 2 bases at V and 8 bases at J, with 15 bases between. The DNA of the CDR3 is TGTGCCAGCAGTTTAAACGCAGTGAAAAGAGAAGCTTTCTTT. Translation: CASSLNAVKREAFF.

J is TRBJ2-7 and V is TRBV5-4, with TRBD1 matching 10 bases. J lost 3 bases, V lost 4 bases, and 10 bases had no gene match. Germline loops: CDR1 SGHNT, CDR2 YYREEE (reference sequence). The CDR3 contains 16 residues. The CDR3 sequence is CASSPGGTGVFYEQYF. The CDR3 bases are TGTGCCAGCAGCCCGGGAGGGACAGGGGTCTTCTACGAGCAGTACTTC.

The V and J genes are TRBV28 and TRBJ2-7, with TRBD1 matching 9 bases. CDR1 MDHEN and CDR2 SYDVKM come from the germline V gene. This CDR3 is built from 15 residues. V trimming: 6 bases; J trimming: 4 bases; junction bases outside the gene matches: 10. The CDR3 loop is CASSAPGQGWYEQYF. The CDR3 DNA reads as TGTGCCAGCAGCGCCCCGGGACAGGGCTGGTACGAGCAGTACTTC.

This chain links TRBV10-1 with TRBJ2-3; 14 nucleotides line up with TRBD2. With V trimmed by 0 bases and J by 4 bases, 12 bases remained unmatched. This CDR3 comprises 20 residues. Per the germline V gene, CDR1 is WNHNN and CDR2 is SYGVQD (reference sequence). CDR3 residues: CASSESRLAGGPESPDTQYF. For the CDR3, the DNA is TGCGCCAGCAGTGAGTCTCGACTAGCGGGAGGGCCAGAGTCGCCAGATACGCAGTATTTT.

This chain links TRBV28 with TRBJ2-5; perhaps TRBD1 as D (6 bases). The germline V gene has CDR1 MDHEN and CDR2 SYDVKM. V was shortened by 6 bases and J by 0 bases, with 14 bases between the two germline ends. The CDR3 sequence is 15 residues long. CDR3 DNA sequence: TGTGCCAGCAGCCAGTTCAACAGGGACCAAGAGACCCAGTACTTC. Amino acid sequence: CASSQFNRDQETQYF.

This rearrangement joins TRBV5-4 to TRBJ1-1; 7 bases are shared with TRBD1. CDR1 is SGHNT, CDR2 YYREEE, per germline (reference sequence). CDR3 length: 15 residues. Unmatched junction bases numbered 11, after V lost 4 bases and J lost 5 bases. CDR3 amino acids: CASSILQGFGTEAFF. Written as DNA, the CDR3 is TGTGCCAGCAGCATTTTACAGGGGTTTGGGACTGAAGCTTTCTTT.

The chain is built from TRBV18 and TRBJ2-6, with 8 bases lining up with TRBD1. Looked up from germline, CDR1 is KGHSH and CDR2 is LQKENI. This CDR3 comprises 21 residues. V lost 4 bases and J lost 2; bases outside the gene matches: 19. The CDR3 nucleotides are TGTGCCAGCTCACTGGGGGTCAAAGCCGGGACAGGAGTTGCTGGGGCCAACGTCCTGACTTTC. This encodes CASSLGVKAGTGVAGANVLTF.

V usage is TRBV30 and J usage is TRBJ1-2; 8 nucleotides line up with TRBD1. After removal of 1 base from V and 6 bases from J, the junction contained 7 bases not matched to a gene. Germline assignment: CDR1 GTSNPN and CDR2 SVGIG (reference sequence). CDR3 length: 14 residues. The CDR3 DNA reads TGTGCCTGGAGTGGCCCTTACAGGGGGAATGGCTACACCTTC. It translates to CAWSGPYRGNGYTF. The full variable domain, completed using reference TRBV30 and TRBJ1-2, is SQTIHQWPATLVQPVGSPLSLECTVEGTSNPNLYWYRQAAGRGLQLLFYSVGIGQISSEVPQNLSASRPQDRQFILSSKKLLLSDSGFYLCAWSGPYRGNGYTFGSGTRLTVV.

V gene TRBV27 combines with J gene TRBJ1-2; 7 bases agree with TRBD1. V trimming: 2 bases; J trimming: 4 bases; junction bases outside the gene matches: 1. Germline assignment: CDR1 MNHEY and CDR2 SMNVEV (reference sequence). The CDR3 has 13 residues. This CDR3 is CASSLAGGYGYTF. The CDR3 DNA sequence: TGTGCCAGCAGTTTAGCAGGGGGCTATGGCTACACCTTC.

This clone has only one observation. The chain is built from TRBV19 and TRBJ2-7, with D unclear. The germline V and J ends were trimmed by 5 bases and 3 bases, with 8 bases remaining between them. The CDR3 contains 12 residues. Germline V gives CDR1 LNHDA, CDR2 SQIVND (reference sequence). Written as DNA, the CDR3 is TGTGCCAGTAGTTTCGGCGGCTACGAGCAGTACTTC. It specifies CASSFGGYEQYF.

This clone was observed once. J is TRBJ1-5 and V is TRBV5-1, with TRBD1 as a possible D gene (5 bases). Germline CDR1 reads SGHRS; CDR2 reads YFSETQ. V shed 4 bases and J shed 6 bases, with 29 bases lying between them. The CDR3 covers 19 residues. CDR3 amino acids: CASSHEPTPPRGGFQPQHF. The CDR3, as DNA: TGCGCCAGCAGCCACGAACCAACCCCGCCTCGGGGGGGATTTCAGCCCCAGCATTTT.

Details on this clone: Distinct nucleotide sequences in the sample also encode this CDR3. V usage is TRBV9 and J usage is TRBJ2-3; TRBD2 agrees at 8 bases. The V gene end was trimmed by 2 bases and the J gene end by 0 bases; junction bases not matched to a gene: 2. CDR3 length: 15 residues. Germline V gene lookup returns CDR1 SGDLS and CDR2 YYNGEE. DNA of the CDR3: TGTGCCAGCAGCGTCGGCGGGAGGAGCACAGATACGCAGTATTTT. Amino acid sequence: CASSVGGRSTDTQYF.

CDR3 amino acids: CASSLLGQGAALETQYF. The CDR3 DNA is TGTGCCAGCTCACTACTGGGACAGGGGGCGGCGTTGGAGACCCAGTACTTC. The chain links TRBV18 to TRBJ2-5, with TRBD1 matching 12 bases. V lost 4 bases to trimming and J lost 5 bases; unmatched junction nucleotides: 11. The germline CDR1 and CDR2 sequences are KGHSH and LQKENI. CDR3 size: 17 residues. Full variable domain (remainder filled in from reference TRBV18 and TRBJ2-5): NAGVMQNPRHLVRRRGQEARLRCSPMKGHSHVYWYRQLPEEGLKFMVYLQKENIIDESGMPKERFSAEFPKEGPSILRIQQVVRGDSAAYFCASSLLGQGAALETQYFGPGTRLLVL.